A selection of T cell receptor beta chains follows, all from one sample in a study of PD-1 blockade in classical Hodgkin lymphoma. This table comes from immunoSEQ multiplex PCR, and its TCRdb copy is limited to in-frame clones, with some not included. Among about 63,000 clones listed, around nine tenths were seen once. The material sequenced was peripheral blood mononuclear cells (PBMCs), taken before the second cycle of nivolumab. The receptors derive from a human donor with classical Hodgkin lymphoma. CDR3s include the opening cysteine and the closing phenylalanine or tryptophan. The D gene is left open where the match is weak. Not every row has a clone size; where given, it reads once, few, many or a size class.

TRBV5-1	TRBJ1-1	.	.	CASSPTANTEAFF	TGCGCCAGCAGCCCGACAGCTAACACTGAAGCTTTCTTT
TRBV2	TRBJ1-1	few	TRBD1	CASSPGQVGRAFF	TGTGCCAGCAGTCCCGGACAGGTTGGGAGAGCTTTCTTT
TRBV6-5	TRBJ1-2	.	.	CASRYREWVYGYTF	TGTGCCAGCAGATACAGGGAATGGGTCTATGGCTACACCTTC
TRBV5-1	TRBJ2-2	.	.	CASRRDGQATGELFF	TGCGCCAGCAGACGGGATGGCCAGGCTACCGGGGAGCTGTTTTTT
TRBV19	TRBJ1-2	few	TRBD1	CASSNRQGGYGYTF	TGTGCCAGTAGTAACAGACAGGGTGGCTATGGCTACACCTTC
TRBV29-1	TRBJ2-7	few	.	CSVPGAGAYEQYF	TGCAGCGTCCCCGGGGCAGGGGCCTACGAGCAGTACTTC
TRBV9	TRBJ1-3	.	.	CASAGSAGNTIYF	TGTGCCAGCGCGGGATCTGCTGGAAACACCATATATTTT
TRBV5-1	TRBJ1-1	once	TRBD1	CASSWTSQGSTEAFF	TGCGCCAGCAGCTGGACGTCACAGGGGAGCACTGAAGCTTTCTTT
TRBV7-9	TRBJ2-7	few	TRBD2	CASSQTLGLAGVPYEQYF	TGTGCCAGCAGCCAAACCCTCGGACTAGCGGGGGTTCCCTACGAGCAGTACTTC
TRBV28	TRBJ1-2	.	TRBD1	CASIPTGGEGNYGYTF	TGTGCCAGCATACCGACAGGGGGCGAAGGTAACTATGGCTACACCTTC
TRBV27	TRBJ2-2	once	TRBD1	CASSFQGANTGELFF	TGTGCCAGCAGTTTCCAGGGGGCTAATACCGGGGAGCTGTTTTTT
TRBV28	TRBJ2-7	.	.	CASSPPRLGGYEQYF	TGTGCCAGCAGTCCACCCCGGCTGGGGGGCTACGAGCAGTACTTC
TRBV6-6	TRBJ2-7	.	TRBD1	CASRTTGQPKQYF	TGTGCCAGCAGAACCACGGGACAGCCTAAGCAGTACTTC
TRBV9	TRBJ1-4	.	TRBD1	CASSVKDRINEKLFF	TGTGCCAGCAGCGTAAAGGACAGGATAAATGAAAAACTGTTTTTT
TRBV5-1	TRBJ1-1	.	TRBD1	CASSSGQGFTEAFF	TGCGCCAGCAGCTCGGGACAGGGCTTTACTGAAGCTTTCTTT
TRBV19	TRBJ2-7	.	.	CASSLRGAGYEQYF	TGTGCCAGTAGTTTAAGAGGGGCGGGCTACGAGCAGTACTTC
TRBV21-1	TRBJ2-1	.	.	CASSEPVTFPSSSYNEQFF	TGTGCCAGCAGCGAACCGGTGACATTCCCCTCAAGTTCCTACAATGAGCAGTTCTTC
TRBV7-9	TRBJ1-1	.	TRBD1	CASSLLQGMNTEAFF	TGTGCCAGCAGCTTACTACAGGGGATGAACACTGAAGCTTTCTTT
TRBV12-5	TRBJ2-3	.	.	CASGASGTPPGTQYF	TGTGCTAGTGGTGCTTCCGGGACCCCTCCCGGTACGCAGTATTTT
TRBV28	TRBJ1-2	.	.	CASRLLRGRFYGYTF	TGTGCCAGCAGACTTCTAAGGGGCCGGTTCTATGGCTACACCTTC
TRBV27	TRBJ2-1	.	.	CASLTGSNEQFF	TGTGCCAGCCTGACAGGCTCCAATGAGCAGTTCTTC
TRBV6-4	TRBJ2-1	.	.	CASSLIAGPTGQFF	TGTGCCAGCAGTCTCATTGCTGGGCCAACGGGTCAGTTCTTC
TRBV6-6	TRBJ1-4	.	TRBD1	CASSPQTGVDEKLFF	TGTGCCAGCAGCCCCCAAACAGGGGTCGATGAAAAACTGTTTTTT
TRBV9	TRBJ1-5	.	.	CASSVLEGPQHF	TGTGCCAGCAGCGTACTTGAGGGGCCCCAGCATTTT
TRBV5-1	TRBJ1-2	once	TRBD1	CASTLLTGEGYTF	TGCGCCAGCACGTTACTAACAGGGGAGGGCTACACCTTC
TRBV4-2	TRBJ2-5	once	TRBD2	CASSPGLADVQETQYF	TGTGCCAGCAGCCCGGGACTAGCGGACGTTCAAGAGACCCAGTACTTC
TRBV5-1	TRBJ2-5	.	TRBD2	CASSLAGGQETQYF	TGCGCCAGCAGCCTGGCGGGGGGCCAAGAGACCCAGTACTTC
TRBV5-1	TRBJ2-5	.	.	CASSFQGGLQETQYF	TGCGCCAGCAGCTTTCAGGGGGGACTACAAGAGACCCAGTACTTC
TRBV5-1	TRBJ2-5	.	.	CASSLLSGAPQAQYF	TGCGCCAGCAGCTTGCTGTCTGGTGCCCCCCAGGCCCAGTACTTC
TRBV28	TRBJ2-7	.	.	CASRAPGGLEQYF	TGTGCCAGCAGGGCCCCCGGGGGTCTCGAGCAGTACTTC
TRBV5-1	TRBJ2-5	once	TRBD1	CASSIGTGKETQYF	TGCGCCAGCAGCATAGGGACAGGGAAAGAGACCCAGTACTTC
TRBV6-5	TRBJ1-1	.	.	CASSGGWSTEAFF	TGTGCCAGCAGTGGAGGGTGGAGCACTGAAGCTTTCTTT
TRBV2	TRBJ1-5	once	.	CASSDGFNQPQHF	TGTGCCAGCAGTGACGGATTCAATCAGCCCCAGCATTTT
TRBV19	TRBJ2-6	.	TRBD1	CASMRRQGQISSGANVLTF	TGTGCCAGTATGCGGAGACAGGGCCAAATCAGCTCTGGGGCCAACGTCCTGACTTTC
TRBV9	TRBJ2-5	.	.	CASSVRQSQYF	TGTGCCAGCAGCGTAAGACAGAGCCAGTACTTC
TRBV5-5	TRBJ2-7	.	.	CASSLVAFDNEQYF	TGTGCCAGCAGCTTAGTCGCTTTCGATAACGAGCAGTACTTC
TRBV6-5	TRBJ2-7	.	.	CASSYDRKSSYEQYF	TGTGCCAGCAGTTACGACAGGAAGAGCTCCTACGAGCAGTACTTC
TRBV7-9	TRBJ2-5	.	.	CASSLAGETQYF	TGTGCCAGCAGCTTAGCAGGAGAGACCCAGTACTTC
TRBV14	TRBJ1-2	.	TRBD1	CASSQETGGYYGYTF	TGTGCCAGCAGCCAAGAGACAGGGGGTTATTATGGCTACACCTTC
TRBV25-1	TRBJ2-1	.	.	CASRSTLYNEQFF	TGTGCCAGCAGGTCGACGCTCTACAATGAGCAGTTCTTC
TRBV27	TRBJ2-1	once	TRBD1	CASSRRGRLLHEQFF	TGTGCCAGCAGTCGCAGGGGGAGATTGTTGCATGAGCAGTTCTTC
TRBV6-5	TRBJ1-1	.	.	CASSYDRLATEAFF	TGTGCCAGCAGTTACGACAGGCTTGCCACTGAAGCTTTCTTT
TRBV6-1	TRBJ1-5	.	TRBD1	CASIGTGYSNQPQHF	TGTGCCAGCATTGGGACAGGTTATAGCAATCAGCCCCAGCATTTT
TRBV30	TRBJ1-3	.	.	CAWSVGGGPGNTIYF	TGTGCCTGGAGTGTAGGGGGGGGACCAGGAAACACCATATATTTT